This T cell receptor beta chain is from a study of T cells in Graves' hyperthyroidism and ophthalmopathy. Points from the study as a whole: In validation, the model predicted ophthalmopathy. These predictions came a median approximately 5.9 months before onset.

As for this clonotype: Antigen: not known. Just one base apart from a much larger clone, this may be a read error. Lacking the conserved final phenylalanine or tryptophan, this CDR3 likely reflects a read error.

Amplification of TCR beta CDR3 regions used RNA as the template. The HTBI primer set was used in a first-round RT-PCR of the TCR CDR3. A single record per CDR3 protein comes from TCRdb applying MiXCR to the multiplex PCR reads. The sample holds nearly 750,000 distinct CDR3 sequences, 35% seen once. The CDR3 is 16 residues long. Trimming took 6 bases from V and 9 from J, leaving 26 bases between them. CDR1 is SGHTA, CDR2 FQGNSA, per germline. Sequences were obtained from blood. The TCR originated in a middle-aged woman with Graves' hyperthyroidism. The V and J genes are TRBV7-2 and TRBJ1-2; D uncertain. CDR3 amino acids: CASRPRWTSSTLRYTL. As DNA, the CDR3 is TGTGCCAGCAGGCCTCGATGGACCTCCTCGACCCTACGCTACACCCTC.